This T cell receptor (beta chain) comes out of a study of brain T cells in children with intractable seizures. The CDR3 runs to 16 residues. Trimming stripped 5 bases from V and 0 bases from J, with 17 bases between. CDR1 SGHNT and CDR2 YENEEA come from the germline V gene. Stated time point: blood from clinic visit 5 months post-surgery; TSC patient then seizure free. The sequenced cases were selected for having the highest brain T cell transcript signatures. At least one anti-epileptic drug was given before surgery. Study results and limitations: Viral specificity was inferred only from CDR3 similarity; HCMV serostatus was unknown. Absence of clones before surgery may stem from lower sequencing depth.

Profiled with immunoSEQ multiplex PCR; TCRdb holds only in-frame clones, not every one. The table includes under 400,000 clones, 93% detected once. About this clone itself: Its antigen is unidentified.

This specimen consisted of peripheral blood, obtained approximately 5 months after surgery. V and J are TRBV11-3 and TRBJ2-7; a weak D match, TRBD1 (7 bases). The source of this sequence is a boy less than two years old with tuberous sclerosis and intractable seizures. CDR3 coding DNA: TGTGCCAGCAGCGCATCACAGGGGAGGATCTCCTACGAGCAGTACTTC. It specifies CASSASQGRISYEQYF.